What follows is one TCR beta chain and its context. Its antigen is not known. V lost 2 bases and J lost 3; bases outside the gene matches: 9. The germline CDR1 and CDR2 sequences are MDHEN and SYDVKM. CDR3 length equals 16 residues. This specimen comes from a study of post-analysis software for immune sequencing data. The wider study: The disease courses covered relapsing-remitting, secondary progressive and progressive-relapsing multiple sclerosis. Overall study results and limits: Elevated frequency relative to controls characterized roughly 5 TRBV segments in patients, TRBV5-6, TRBV5-1 and TRBV20-1 among them. Compared with controls, patients showed significantly lower normalized Chao1 diversity. Under the F measure, samples that were prepared in one batch clustered strongly together.

Researchers reported that TCR beta cDNA libraries carried unique molecular identifiers. When roughly 1 to 10 million T cells were used, they gave some 520,000 cDNA molecules. Each CDR3 protein gets one entry after TCRdb re-called the PCR reads with MiXCR. This table holds 750,000 to 950,000 distinct CDR3 sequences, around 50% found once. This chain uses TRBV28 with TRBJ1-1, with 7 positions matching TRBD1. This clonotype originated in a girl between 10 and 17 years old with multiple sclerosis. Sequencing was carried out using blood. The CDR3 region is CASSLPPPTGYTEAFF. In nucleotides, the CDR3 is TGTGCCAGCAGTTTACCTCCCCCGACAGGGTACACTGAAGCTTTCTTT.